This TCR beta chain was profiled in a study of human T cells and chemical hapten exposure. About the research overall: Patients, a majority of them female, were diagnosed with alopecia areata, totalis or universalis.

Time point defined: patch test 3, about 24 weeks after DPC sensitization. Specified treatment: therapeutic diphenylcyclopropenone sensitization with weekly scalp DPC. Total RNA extraction was carried out from unfractionated whole blood. For this clonotype: Its matching antigen is unknown.

General observations from the study: Relative to controls, expanded TCRs formed significantly more large CDR3 similarity clusters.

V shed 5 bases and J shed 4 bases, with 12 bases lying between them. There are 13 residues in the CDR3. The germline V gene has CDR1 MNHEY and CDR2 SVGEGT. TCRdb independently ran MiXCR on the RACE reads; one entry per CDR3 protein. The sample has about 71,000 distinct CDR3 sequences; approximately 10% are singletons. This chain uses TRBV6-2 or TRBV6-3 with TRBJ2-7; tentatively, D is TRBD1 (6 bases). The receptor was isolated from a woman in her forties or fifties with alopecia areata. Some clones in this sample may be carry-over from other donors' samples. The source was whole blood, collected in connection with sensitization to the hapten diphenylcyclopropenone (DPC). The CDR3 sequence: CASSLQGFYEQYF. For the CDR3, the DNA is TGTGCCAGCAGTCTACAGGGATTTTACGAGCAGTACTTC.